Listed here are 3 T cell receptor beta chains from one sample, sequenced in a study of cytomegalovirus exposure and HLA in healthy donors. The PCR ran on 60 Vbeta and 13 Jbeta primers. TCRdb's copy holds only in-frame clones and misses some; the assay was immunoSEQ multiplex PCR. The sample lists some 150,000 clones, 82% seen once, with less than 10% in the top ten. Sample: PBMCs. The receptors originated from a woman aged 50 to 65 in good health and CMV-seropositive.

As to this clone: One end of the junction does not line up with germline, which may come from a read error. The chain joins TRBV7-7 to TRBJ2-2; D not certain. The CDR3 has 16 residues. The germline V gene has CDR1 SSHAT and CDR2 FNYEAQ (reference sequence). This CDR3 reads CASSLDPPGNTGELFF. The CDR3 region has the DNA TGTGCTAGCAGCTTAGACCCCCCAGGGAACACCGGGGAGCTGTTTTTT.

The CDR3 here is CASSLMGGLDTGELFF. CDR3 DNA: TGTGCCAGCAGCTTAATGGGGGGGCTAGACACCGGGGAGCTGTTTTTT. V gene TRBV7-3 combines with J gene TRBJ2-2; D is possibly TRBD2 (7 bases). V was clipped by 1 base and J by 3 bases, with 12 bases between them. This CDR3 spans 16 amino acids. Germline assignment: CDR1 SGHTA and CDR2 FQGTGA.

The V call is TRBV11-2, the J call TRBJ1-2; 7 bases match TRBD1. The J segment lost 4 bases and the V segment lost 3 bases, leaving 8 bases of the junction unmatched. The CDR3 covers 15 residues. The V gene's germline CDR1 is SGHAT and CDR2 FQNNGV. The CDR3: CASSFTTGCAYGYTF. The DNA of the CDR3 is TGTGCCAGCAGCTTCACGACAGGGTGCGCCTATGGCTACACCTTC. The variable domain in full, with the rest retrieved from reference TRBV11-2 and TRBJ1-2, is EAGVAQSPRYKIIEKRQSVAFWCNPISGHATLYWYQQILGQGPKLLIQFQNNGVVDDSQLPKDRFSAERLKGVDSTLKIQPAKLEDSAVYLCASSFTTGCAYGYTFGSGTRLTVV.